The sequence of this T cell receptor (beta chain) was determined in a study of shared clonotypes between healthy human individuals. Findings and caveats of the study: Memory subsets generally showed smaller estimated richness than naive subsets did. The low donor count limited represented genetic and exposure-history diversity.

The CDR3 is made up of 15 amino acids. The germline CDR1 and CDR2 sequences are SNHLY and FYNNEI. The V end lost 6 bases, the J end lost 4 bases, and 19 bases lay between the germline ends. Using immunoSEQ multiplex PCR, the repertoire was profiled, and TCRdb retains in-frame clones only, with some absent. There are some 2,500,000 clones in the sample; over 85% occur only once, and approximately 0.37% lies in the top ten. As regards this clone: Its antigen is not identified.

Sample: naive CD4+ T cells from PBMCs. The subset here: CD45RA+ positively selected. The chain is built from TRBV2 and TRBJ2-7; no reliable D call. The sequence derives from a man younger than 35 in good health. Some clones in this sample may be carry-over from other donors' samples. The CDR3 reads CASSFRRELLYEQYF. The CDR3 DNA sequence: TGTGCCAGCAGCTTCAGAAGAGAACTATTATACGAGCAGTACTTC.